The present T cell receptor (beta chain) was sequenced within a study of T cell responses to AZD1222 COVID-19 vaccine. General study findings and limits: Compared with day 0, the breadth and depth of the Spike-specific TCR repertoire rose significantly after two doses of AZD1222. In a largely white British group with more females than males, clonal diversity was possibly underestimated. CD4 TCRs associated with vaccination spanned spike, dominating at 160-218 and 743-854. Recipients of AZD1222 seropositive at baseline numbered only 5 or 6.

Libraries were prepared by immunoSEQ multiplex PCR; TCRdb keeps only in-frame clonotypes and omits some of them. The sample lists 90,000 to 150,000 clones, around 85% occurring once. The CDR3 sequence is 13 residues long. Per the germline V gene, CDR1 is SGDLS and CDR2 is YYNGEE. The V end lost 7 bases, the J end lost 10 bases, and 15 bases lay between the germline ends. Note on this clone: The antigen remains unidentified.

The rearrangement joins TRBV9 to TRBJ1-6; TRBD1 is a possible D gene (5 bases). This sequence originates from an adult in good health. The material was peripheral blood, obtained on day 0 of AZD1222 vaccination. CDR3 amino acids: CASSKGLESPLHF. In DNA, the CDR3 is TGTGCCAGCTCAAAGGGGCTGGAATCACCCCTCCACTTT. Filled out from reference TRBV9 and TRBJ1-6, the complete variable domain reads DSGVTQTPKHLITATGQRVTLRCSPRSGDLSVYWYQQSLDQGLQFLIQYYNGEERAKGNILERFSAQQFPDLHSELNLSSLELGDSALYFCASSKGLESPLHFGNGTRLTVT.